This is a list of T cell receptor beta chains from one sample in a study of blood T cell repertoires in COVID-19. Repertoires were generated with immunoSEQ multiplex PCR, while TCRdb's copy carries only in-frame clones and drops some. The data contain approximately 140,000 clones, approximately 80% of them seen just once; the ten biggest clones take up about 1.6%. The sequenced sample was peripheral blood. Every receptor here comes from a human donor in a cohort sampled during active COVID-19. Both conserved end residues are part of each CDR3. Each record gives: D gene, clone size, J gene, V gene, CDR3 DNA, CDR3 protein. The D gene is left open where the match is weak. Clone sizes are given selectively: once, few, many, or a class where the clone is expanded.

TRBD1	.	TRBJ1-2	TRBV29-1	TGCAGCGTTGACTCCGGGACAGGTTCTAACTATGGCTACACCTTC	CSVDSGTGSNYGYTF
.	.	TRBJ1-1	TRBV18	TGTGCCAGCTCACCAGCCAGGGCGAACACTGAAGCTTTCTTT	CASSPARANTEAFF
TRBD1	.	TRBJ1-6	TRBV2	TGTGCCAGCAGGGGACAGGGGGGTTCACCCCTCCACTTT	CASRGQGGSPLHF
.	.	TRBJ1-2	TRBV5-5	TGTGCCAGCAGTCCTCTCCCATCTTCCCGGGGGACTAACTATGGCTACACCTTC	CASSPLPSSRGTNYGYTF
TRBD1	.	TRBJ1-6	TRBV3-1/TRBV3-2	TGTGCCAGCAGCCAGTCGGACAGGGGAAAACCCCTCCACTTT	CASSQSDRGKPLHF
.	.	TRBJ1-4	TRBV4-1	TGCGCCAGCAGCCAAGCCGAACAGGGTAATGAAAAACTGTTTTTT	CASSQAEQGNEKLFF
TRBD2	.	TRBJ2-1	TRBV18	TGTGCCAGCTCACTCGGTAGCGGGAATGAGCAGTTCTTC	CASSLGSGNEQFF
.	few	TRBJ2-7	TRBV9	TGTGCCAGCAGCGTAGGGGGTGGAGGGTATCCCTACGAGCAGTACTTC	CASSVGGGGYPYEQYF
TRBD1	.	TRBJ2-7	TRBV6-2/TRBV6-3	TGTGCCAGCAGTGCGTCCGGGACAGGCTCCTACGAGCAGTACTTC	CASSASGTGSYEQYF
.	.	TRBJ2-1	TRBV27	TGTGCCAGCGGTACAATCTGGGAGGAGCAGTTCTTC	CASGTIWEEQFF